The 17 T cell receptor beta chains below come from one sample, sequenced in a study of T cell repertoires in cytomegalovirus infection. TCRdb fed the reads into MiXCR, producing one record per CDR3 protein. The sample includes 150,000 to 180,000 distinct CDR3 sequences, around a quarter of them seen just once. The sample consisted of PBMCs. The receptors were gathered from a human donor in good health (CMV status not recorded). Some clones in this sample may be carry-over from other donors' samples.

The sample holds a few counts of this clonotype. The chain carries TRBV28 and TRBJ1-5; unclear D gene. Germline V gene lookup returns CDR1 MDHEN and CDR2 SYDVKM. The CDR3 totals 12 residues. Trimming left V 4 bases short and J 5 bases short, with 6 bases between. CDR3 residues: CASSYEDQPQHF. CDR3 bases: TGTGCCAGCAGTTATGAGGATCAGCCCCAGCATTTT.

This clonotype was seen more than once but under ten times. The J gene is TRBJ1-5, the V gene TRBV20-1; D gene unclear. Trimming cost V 0 bases and J 5 bases, with 11 bases left between them. Germline V gives CDR1 DFQATT, CDR2 SNEGSKA (reference sequence). The CDR3 runs to 14 residues. CDR3 amino acids: CSARDRRIDQPQHF. For the CDR3, the DNA is TGCAGTGCTAGAGATCGACGGATTGATCAGCCCCAGCATTTT.

This clonotype occurred many times. The chain combines TRBV7-8 with TRBJ1-5, with 10 positions matching TRBD1. The CDR3 extends over 15 amino acids. Germline-derived CDR1 and CDR2 are SGHVS and FQNEAQ. After removal of 5 bases from V and 8 bases from J, the junction contained 9 bases not matched to a gene. The CDR3 sequence is CASSHRDRGAEPQHF. CDR3 bases: TGTGCCAGCAGCCACCGGGACAGGGGTGCAGAGCCCCAGCATTTT.

This clonotype was recorded a few times. The chain links TRBV2 to TRBJ1-4; 7 bases fit TRBD1. The CDR3 has 13 amino acids. From germline, CDR1 is SNHLY and CDR2 FYNNEI. J gave up 8 bases and V 10 bases, and 10 bases lay outside the gene matches. CDR3 protein: CATTGDVIEKLFF. The CDR3 DNA sequence: TGTGCCACCACAGGGGATGTTATAGAAAAACTGTTTTTT.

The table lists this clonotype with a few counts. The genes are TRBV20-1 and TRBJ1-1; D is undetermined. V shed 0 bases and J shed 4 bases, with 12 bases lying between them. Germline lookup yields CDR1 DFQATT and CDR2 SNEGSKA (reference sequence). CDR3 length: 14 amino acids. As DNA, the CDR3 is TGCAGTGCTAGAGATAGCACACTTCTCACTGAAGCTTTCTTT. Translated, it gives CSARDSTLLTEAFF.

The CDR3 region is CASSPLERTSGNEQFF. The DNA of the CDR3 is TGTGCCAGCAGCCCCCTGGAGAGAACTAGCGGCAATGAGCAGTTCTTC. The J gene is TRBJ2-1, the V gene TRBV3-1, with 8 bases fitting TRBD2. Looked up from germline, CDR1 is LGHDT and CDR2 is YNNKEL (reference sequence). The junction had 11 bases not matched to a gene; V was cut back by 4 bases and J by 6 bases. The CDR3 runs to 16 residues.

A few counts support this clonotype. V is TRBV7-3 and J is TRBJ2-7; D unresolved. CDR1 and CDR2 (germline): SGHTA, FQGTGA. The CDR3 has 13 amino acids. V was clipped by 3 bases and J by 7 bases, with 13 bases between them. CDR3 amino acids: CASSFQPLGEQYF. The CDR3 DNA reads as TGTGCCAGCAGCTTCCAACCGCTGGGGGAGCAGTACTTC.

Notes on this clonotype: It is unclear where the CDR3 begins or ends on the DNA, so no DNA is shown, and the CDR3 is as TCRdb lists it. V and J are TRBV27 and TRBJ1-2; the table's TRBD1 call for D was not verified on the DNA. CDR1 is MNHEY, CDR2 SMNVEV, per germline (reference sequence). The CDR3 length is 15 residues, termini included. The CDR3 protein is CASSSSTGRNYGYTF.

Ten or more counts support this clonotype. CDR3 nucleotide sequence: TGTGCCAGCAGCTTAGGTTTAGGGATCCGTGGAAACACCATATATTTT. This gives the protein CASSLGLGIRGNTIYF. The J gene is TRBJ1-3, the V gene TRBV7-2; D call uncertain. CDR1 is SGHTA, CDR2 FQGNSA, per germline. The CDR3 extends over 16 amino acids. Trimming took 1 base from V and 3 from J, leaving 13 bases between them.

This clonotype was counted only a few times. This chain joins TRBV28 and TRBJ1-5; TRBD1 is a possible D gene (6 bases). This CDR3 is built from 14 residues. The germline V gene has CDR1 MDHEN and CDR2 SYDVKM. V was clipped by 4 bases and J by 3 bases, with 10 bases between them. CDR3 bases: TGTGCCAGCAGTTCGGACAGACTCAATCAGCCCCAGCATTTT. Translated: CASSSDRLNQPQHF. The entire variable domain, with the rest obtained from reference TRBV28 and TRBJ1-5, is as follows: DVKVTQSSRYLVKRTGEKVFLECVQDMDHENMFWYRQDPGLGLRLIYFSYDVKMKEKGDIPEGYSVSREKKERFSLILESASTNQTSMYLCASSSDRLNQPQHFGDGTRLSIL.

This clonotype was recorded a few times. This chain connects TRBV28 to TRBJ2-5; 7 bases match TRBD2. The CDR3 length is 14 residues. Per germline, CDR1 MDHEN and CDR2 SYDVKM. V was clipped by 6 bases and J by 4 bases; unmatched bases: 8. The DNA for the CDR3 is TGTGCCAGCAGCCCTACCTGGGAGGGAGAGACCCAGTACTTC. Its translation is CASSPTWEGETQYF.

This clonotype was seen only a few times. V usage is TRBV5-4 and J usage is TRBJ2-5; 10 nucleotides agree with TRBD2. Looked up from germline, CDR1 is SGHNT and CDR2 is YYREEE (reference sequence). There are 15 residues in the CDR3. V lost 3 bases and J lost 2; bases outside the gene matches: 4. CDR3 loop: CASSWASGGQETQYF. Here the CDR3 DNA reads TGTGCCAGCAGCTGGGCTAGCGGGGGACAAGAGACCCAGTACTTC.

This clonotype was counted only a few times. The chain joins TRBV28 to TRBJ1-1; 8 nucleotides match TRBD1. The length of the CDR3 is 17 residues. The V and J ends lost 5 bases and 4 bases, in that order; junction bases with no gene match: 15. Germline V gene sequence: CDR1 MDHEN, CDR2 SYDVKM. CDR3 nucleotides: TGTGCCAGCAGTCCGCCGGGACAGGCTCGGTGGGGCACTGAAGCTTTCTTT. Translating gives CASSPPGQARWGTEAFF.

This chain connects TRBV9 to TRBJ2-7, with TRBD1 identical over 9 bases. The CDR3 covers 16 residues. The V and J ends lost 3 bases and 7 bases, in that order; junction bases with no gene match: 14. Germline CDR1 reads SGDLS; CDR2 reads YYNGEE. DNA for the CDR3: TGTGCCAGCAGCGCCCCGGGACAGGGTAACTCTGGGGAGCAGTACTTC. Amino acids: CASSAPGQGNSGEQYF.

Remarks on this clonotype: A junction boundary mismatches the germline segment, possibly from a read error. The rearrangement uses TRBV14 and TRBJ2-1; weak D call: TRBD2 (5 bases). Per germline, CDR1 SGHDN and CDR2 FVKESK. The CDR3 contains 15 residues. The CDR3 DNA reads TGTGCCAGCAGTCAAGTTGGACTGGCGAACAATGAGCAGTTCTTC. It specifies CASSQVGLANNEQFF.

The chain couples TRBV4-3 to TRBJ2-3; D unresolved. The CDR3 covers 12 residues. The V gene's germline CDR1 is LGHNA and CDR2 YSLEER. The V gene lost 0 bases and the J gene lost 8 bases, with 6 bases spanning the gap. The CDR3 region is CASSQDRSTQYF. For the CDR3, the DNA is TGCGCCAGCAGCCAAGACCGCAGTACGCAGTATTTT.

This clonotype was recorded a few times. The chain uses TRBV27 and TRBJ1-2, with TRBD1 as a possible D gene (5 bases). The CDR3 extends over 13 amino acids. Germline values: CDR1 MNHEY, CDR2 SMNVEV (reference sequence). V shed 2 bases and J shed 4 bases, with 8 bases lying between them. CDR3 nucleotides: TGTGCCAGCAGTTTAAGGGGCTCCTATGGCTACACCTTC. This encodes CASSLRGSYGYTF.